This T cell receptor (beta chain) is from a study of blood T cell repertoires in COVID-19. Germline CDR1 reads MNHEY; CDR2 reads SMNVEV (reference sequence). The CDR3 contains 13 residues. With 5 bases removed from V and 1 base from J, the gap between germline ends came to 8 bases. The method was immunoSEQ multiplex PCR; TCRdb's version includes in-frame clones alone and lacks a portion of them. The sample includes roughly 570,000 clones, approximately 91% of them seen just once. This chain connects TRBV27 to TRBJ1-2; D ambiguous. This TCR came from a woman aged 50 to 60 with COVID-19, enrolled during active disease. The sequencing input was peripheral blood. In nucleotides, the CDR3 is TGTGCCAGCAGTCCTAATTTTAACTATGGCTACACCTTC. As protein: CASSPNFNYGYTF.